This is a list of T cell receptor beta chains from one sample in a study of blood T cell repertoires in COVID-19. The repertoire was sequenced with immunoSEQ multiplex PCR; TCRdb's copy has only in-frame clones and lacks some. The sample has under 60,000 clones, approximately 90% seen once. Sequenced sample: peripheral blood. The receptors were gathered from a man over 45 with acute or convalescent COVID-19. CDR3s include the opening cysteine and the closing phenylalanine or tryptophan. The D gene is left open where the match is weak. Size values are once, few and many counts, or a class for expanded clones, and some rows have none.

d_call j_call v_call clone_size cdr3_aa cdr3_nt
TRBD2 TRBJ2-3 TRBV9 few CASSATVSGRGDTQYF TGTGCCAGCAGCGCCACCGTTAGCGGGAGAGGGGATACGCAGTATTTT
. TRBJ1-3 TRBV21-1 . CASDRGRNTIYF TGTGCCAGCGACAGGGGAAGAAACACCATATATTTT
TRBD2 TRBJ2-4 TRBV7-9 . CASSRPGLAINIQYF TGTGCCAGCAGCCGACCGGGACTAGCAATAAACATTCAGTACTTC
TRBD1 TRBJ1-2 TRBV11-3 . CASSLSSGTGLYGYTF TGTGCCAGCAGCTTATCGTCCGGGACAGGATTGTATGGCTACACCTTC
. TRBJ1-2 TRBV12-3/TRBV12-4 . CASSGDRNYGYTF TGTGCCAGCAGTGGAGACAGGAACTATGGCTACACCTTC
TRBD1 TRBJ1-3 TRBV7-9 . CASSFPTGTTNTIYF TGTGCCAGCAGCTTTCCGACAGGGACAACGAACACCATATATTTT
. TRBJ2-4 TRBV12-5 once CASGFWGGPQSKNIQYF TGTGCTAGTGGTTTTTGGGGGGGCCCTCAGTCCAAAAACATTCAGTACTTC
. TRBJ1-1 TRBV7-9 . CASSYLDTLNTEAFF TGTGCCAGCAGCTACTTAGACACCTTGAACACTGAAGCTTTCTTT
TRBD2 TRBJ2-3 TRBV25-1 few CASILAGGLWDTQYF TGTGCCAGCATTCTAGCGGGAGGGCTCTGGGATACGCAGTATTTT
. TRBJ1-2 TRBV19 . CASSPLGARQDYGYTF TGTGCCAGTAGTCCCCTAGGGGCCCGGCAGGACTATGGCTACACCTTC
. TRBJ2-5 TRBV9 . CASSAVPLRTIQETQYF TGTGCCAGCAGCGCCGTGCCCCTGAGGACTATTCAAGAGACCCAGTACTTC
. TRBJ2-5 TRBV21-1 . CARTGEETQYF TGTGCCAGGACAGGGGAAGAGACCCAGTACTTC
. TRBJ2-4 TRBV12-3/TRBV12-4 . CASSSIRGSIQYF TGTGCCAGCAGTAGTATTCGGGGGAGCATTCAGTACTTC
TRBD1 TRBJ2-7 TRBV27 . CASSLRGPYEQYF TGTGCCAGCAGTCTCAGGGGGCCGTACGAGCAGTACTTC
. TRBJ1-3 TRBV28 . CASSSAGSLRDTIYF TGTGCCAGCAGTTCCGCCGGGTCCCTCAGGGACACCATATATTTT
. TRBJ1-1 TRBV6-1 few CASSGNTGIPNTEAFF TGTGCCAGCAGTGGAAACACAGGAATACCAAACACTGAAGCTTTCTTT
. TRBJ1-2 TRBV29-1 . CSVVVGGGYTF TGCAGCGTTGTTGTCGGGGGTGGCTACACCTTC
TRBD1 TRBJ2-7 TRBV30 once CAWSVGGQAYEQYF TGTGCCTGGAGTGTAGGGGGACAGGCCTACGAGCAGTACTTC
. TRBJ2-7 TRBV5-1 . CASSSRAQGSYEQYF TGCGCCAGCAGCTCCCGGGCCCAGGGCTCGTACGAGCAGTACTTC
TRBD1 TRBJ1-1 TRBV5-4 . CASRPYRGLPEAFF TGTGCCAGCAGACCCTACAGGGGATTACCTGAAGCTTTCTTT
TRBD1 TRBJ2-7 TRBV10-3 . CAISLTGSYEQYF TGTGCCATCAGCCTGACAGGGTCCTACGAGCAGTACTTC
TRBD1 TRBJ1-1 TRBV9 . CASSVGDRGTEAFF TGTGCCAGCAGCGTAGGGGACAGGGGCACTGAAGCTTTCTTT
TRBD1 TRBJ1-2 TRBV4-2 . CASSQGQGPYGYTF TGTGCCAGCAGCCAGGGACAGGGACCCTATGGCTACACCTTC
. TRBJ2-3 TRBV1 . CTSSQDRFGGTSTDTQYF TGCACCAGCAGCCAAGATCGGTTTGGCGGAACTAGCACAGATACGCAGTATTTT
TRBD2 TRBJ2-7 TRBV11-3 . CASSGTGTSSYEQYF TGTGCCAGCAGCGGTACCGGGACTAGCTCCTACGAGCAGTACTTC
. TRBJ2-7 TRBV10-3 . CAISGGGGTYEQYF TGTGCCATCAGTGGAGGGGGAGGGACCTACGAGCAGTACTTC
TRBD1 TRBJ1-1 TRBV11-2 . CASSSPGTEGRRAFF TGTGCCAGCAGTTCCCCCGGGACAGAGGGCAGGAGAGCTTTCTTT
. TRBJ2-1 TRBV5-5 . CASSLNMNEQFF TGTGCCAGCAGCTTGAATATGAATGAGCAGTTCTTC
. TRBJ2-5 TRBV6-5 . CASSYRGDQETQYF TGTGCCAGCAGTTACCGAGGTGACCAAGAGACCCAGTACTTC
TRBD1 TRBJ1-3 TRBV11-2 . CASRRDRGSLNTIYF TGTGCCAGCAGAAGGGACAGGGGGTCATTGAACACCATATATTTT
. TRBJ1-4 TRBV6-2/TRBV6-3 . CASSYRGGGNEKLFF TGTGCCAGCAGTTATCGAGGCGGAGGTAATGAAAAACTGTTTTTT
TRBD2 TRBJ2-1 TRBV3-1/TRBV3-2 . CASSHGTGTRTGNEQFF TGTGCCAGCAGCCACGGTACCGGGACTAGGACTGGGAATGAGCAGTTCTTC
TRBD2 TRBJ2-7 TRBV15 . CATGMVGGKQVVNREQYF TGTGCCACCGGGATGGTGGGGGGGAAGCAGGTTGTCAACAGGGAGCAGTACTTC
TRBD1 TRBJ1-5 TRBV7-2 . CASSRNPTGQGIQPQHF TGTGCCAGCAGCCGGAATCCGACGGGACAGGGGATTCAGCCCCAGCATTTT
. TRBJ1-1 TRBV18 . CASSLDRSTEAFF TGTGCCAGCTCACTCGATCGTAGCACTGAAGCTTTCTTT
TRBD1 TRBJ2-1 TRBV9 . CASSGQGGGYNEQFF TGTGCCAGCAGCGGACAGGGGGGAGGATACAATGAGCAGTTCTTC
. TRBJ1-1 TRBV28 . CASSFTQVGNTEAFF TGTGCCAGCAGTTTTACCCAGGTCGGGAACACTGAAGCTTTCTTT
TRBD1 TRBJ1-5 TRBV27 . CASSLTGVEGQPQHF TGTGCCAGCAGTTTAACAGGGGTAGAGGGTCAGCCCCAGCATTTT
. TRBJ1-2 TRBV10-3 . CATQKGRDYSDGYTF TGTGCCACCCAGAAAGGCAGGGACTATTCGGATGGCTACACCTTC
. TRBJ1-5 TRBV30 . CAWSESGQPQHF TGTGCCTGGAGTGAATCGGGGCAGCCCCAGCATTTT
. TRBJ1-3 TRBV15 . CATSRDTGTGNTIYF TGTGCCACCAGCAGAGATACAGGGACTGGAAACACCATATATTTT
TRBD1 TRBJ2-2 TRBV19 once CASIKQGWTGELFF TGTGCCAGTATAAAACAGGGGTGGACCGGGGAGCTGTTTTTT
TRBD1 TRBJ1-2 TRBV6-6 once CASSYSGQGDQNGYTF TGTGCCAGCAGTTACTCCGGACAGGGGGATCAAAATGGCTACACCTTC
TRBD1 TRBJ1-1 TRBV4-1 . CASSQDRAGGTEAFF TGCGCCAGCAGCCAAGATCGGGCAGGGGGCACTGAAGCTTTCTTT
. TRBJ2-1 TRBV19 once CASREDLSYNEQFF TGTGCCAGTAGGGAGGACCTCTCCTACAATGAGCAGTTCTTC
. TRBJ1-1 TRBV7-9 few CASSLAGNTEAFF TGTGCCAGCAGCTTAGCCGGGAACACTGAAGCTTTCTTT
. TRBJ2-1 TRBV6-5 . CASSYSSGAYNEQFF TGTGCCAGCAGTTACTCGTCAGGGGCCTACAATGAGCAGTTCTTC
TRBD2 TRBJ2-7 TRBV5-1 . CASSGGGGEQYF TGTGCCAGCTCCGGGGGGGGCGGCGAGCAGTACTTC
TRBD2 TRBJ2-5 TRBV20-1 . CSASLAGQETQYF TGCAGTGCTAGTCTAGCGGGTCAAGAGACCCAGTACTTC
. TRBJ2-2 TRBV30 once CAWSKLGLNTGELFF TGTGCCTGGAGTAAATTGGGGCTTAACACCGGGGAGCTGTTTTTT
. TRBJ2-7 TRBV5-4 . CASSLPGYEQYF TGTGCCAGCAGCCTACCAGGCTACGAGCAGTACTTC
TRBD2 TRBJ2-7 TRBV6-5 once CASSLTSGSYEQYF TGTGCCAGCAGTTTGACTAGCGGATCCTACGAGCAGTACTTC
. TRBJ1-3 TRBV4-1 . CASSQGWRDTIYF TGCGCCAGCAGCCAAGGCTGGCGGGACACCATATATTTT
TRBD1 TRBJ1-1 TRBV11-2 . CASSARTGAYTEAFF TGTGCCAGCAGCGCTCGGACAGGGGCTTACACTGAAGCTTTCTTT
. TRBJ1-5 TRBV7-2 . CASSSGVWQPQHF TGTGCCAGCAGCTCAGGGGTTTGGCAGCCCCAGCATTTT